The 21 T cell receptor beta chains given below trace back to one sample, sequenced in a study of identical twins. TCRdb independently ran MiXCR on the 5' RACE reads; one entry per CDR3 protein. The data hold 1.5 million to 2 million distinct CDR3 sequences, with less than 35% observed a single time. The sample comprised cord blood. The receptor set was obtained from a newborn girl in good health.

The V and J genes are TRBV2 and TRBJ2-1; a weak D match, TRBD2 (5 bases). The V end lost 7 bases, the J end lost 9 bases, and 13 bases lay between the germline ends. Germline V CDR1 and CDR2: SNHLY, FYNNEI. The CDR3 consists of 12 residues. CDR3 nucleotides: TGTGCCAGCACCCTGAGCAGCGGTGAGCAGTTCTTC. This codes for CASTLSSGEQFF.

The rearrangement joins TRBV7-9 to TRBJ1-4; no reliable D call. Germline V lookup: CDR1 SEHNR, CDR2 FQNEAQ (reference sequence). V was pared by 5 bases and J by 10 bases, with 14 bases between. The CDR3 loop spans 13 amino acids. This chain's CDR3 is CASSRAGEGKLFF. The CDR3, as DNA: TGTGCCAGCAGCCGAGCCGGGGAGGGAAAACTGTTTTTT.

In its sample, this clonotype was seen a few times. The chain couples TRBV6-2 or TRBV6-3 to TRBJ1-1, with TRBD1 identical over 9 bases. J was trimmed by 1 base and V by 6 bases; bases with no gene match: 12. The CDR3 runs to 17 residues. The germline V gene has CDR1 MNHEY and CDR2 SVGEGT. CDR3: CASSMTGGLYENTEAFF. The CDR3 DNA reads TGTGCCAGCAGCATGACAGGGGGGTTGTATGAGAACACTGAAGCTTTCTTT.

There are many counts of this clonotype. The rearrangement links TRBV20-1 to TRBJ2-7; D remains unclear. The CDR3 contains 12 residues. Germline V gene lookup returns CDR1 DFQATT and CDR2 SNEGSKA (reference sequence). V was trimmed by 2 bases and J by 0 bases, leaving 5 bases between them. CDR3 loop: CSARSSSYEQYF. The CDR3 DNA sequence: TGCAGTGCTAGATCATCCTCCTACGAGCAGTACTTC.

Here the CDR3 reads CASSLREGSNYGYTF. CDR3 DNA sequence: TGTGCCAGCAGCTTACGGGAGGGTAGTAACTATGGCTACACCTTC. This chain joins TRBV7-2 and TRBJ1-2; D unclear. Germline V gene sequence: CDR1 SGHTA, CDR2 FQGNSA. The V gene lost 2 bases and the J gene lost 1 base, with 11 bases spanning the gap. This CDR3 has 15 residues.

The V call is TRBV7-9, the J call TRBJ2-2; the D is unclear. V was trimmed by 8 bases and J by 7 bases, leaving 14 bases between them. CDR1 is SEHNR, CDR2 FQNEAQ, per germline (reference sequence). The CDR3 sequence is 13 residues long. The CDR3 region is CASPQRNDGELFF. DNA for the CDR3: TGTGCCAGCCCTCAGCGTAATGACGGGGAGCTGTTTTTT.

This clonotype occurred a few times. The chain combines TRBV6-5 with TRBJ1-5; 8 bases fit TRBD1. Unmatched junction bases numbered 0, after V lost 1 base and J lost 7 bases. The length of the CDR3 is 13 residues. Germline CDR1 reads MNHEY; CDR2 reads SVGAGI. CDR3 residues: CASSYWTGQPQHF. In nucleotides, the CDR3 is TGTGCCAGCAGTTACTGGACAGGGCAGCCCCAGCATTTT.

This clonotype was detected a few times. This chain joins TRBV12-3 or TRBV12-4 and TRBJ1-5, with a weak D call TRBD1 (6 bases). Trimming cost V 3 bases and J 1 base, with 10 bases left between them. This CDR3 comprises 15 residues. The CDR3 reads CASSFGGQSNQPQHF. CDR3 bases: TGTGCCAGCAGTTTCGGGGGACAAAGCAATCAGCCCCAGCATTTT.

This clonotype was seen only a few times. The chain links TRBV27 to TRBJ2-7; D gene unclear. The end of the DNA fits TRBJ2-5 better, so the J call may be wrong. CDR1 is MNHEY and CDR2 is SMNVEV in the germline V gene (reference sequence). CDR3 length: 15 amino acids. The CDR3 DNA sequence: TGTGCCAGCAGTTTATCGGCCATAATCGGAGAGACCCAGTACTTC. Protein: CASSLSAIIGETQYF.

This clonotype is a singleton in its sample. Lacking the conserved final phenylalanine or tryptophan, this CDR3 likely reflects a read error. V usage is TRBV4-2 and J usage is TRBJ2-5; 7 bases line up with TRBD1. V gave up 4 bases and J gave up 0 bases; unmatched junction bases: 2. CDR3 length: 14 amino acids. Per the germline V gene, CDR1 is LGHNA and CDR2 is YNFKEQ. CDR3 in DNA: TGTGCCAGCAGCCTCGGGACAGACCAAGAGACCCAGTACTAC. Amino acid sequence: CASSLGTDQETQYY.

This clonotype was picked up a small number of times. The CDR3 loop is CAGLKGGEQFF. CDR3 sequence (DNA): TGTGCCGGACTGAAGGGGGGGGAGCAGTTCTTC. This chain connects TRBV6-1 to TRBJ2-1; TRBD2 might be the D (7 bases). The V end was cut by 11 bases, the J end by 10 bases, with 15 bases between. This CDR3 comprises 11 residues. Germline CDR1 reads MNHNS; CDR2 reads SASEGT.

In its sample, this clonotype was seen a few times. The chain recombines TRBV7-8 with TRBJ1-2; D is ambiguous. The CDR3 contains 16 residues. Trimming left V 1 base short and J 2 bases short, with 14 bases between. Germline CDR1 and CDR2: SGHVS and FQNEAQ. The CDR3 region has the DNA TGTGCCAGCAGCTTAGTGTGGCAGGCAGTCAACTATGGCTACACCTTC. Translating it yields CASSLVWQAVNYGYTF. The variable domain in full, completed from reference TRBV7-8 and TRBJ1-2, reads GAGVSQSPRYKVAKRGQDVALRCDPISGHVSLFWYQQALGQGPEFLTYFQNEAQLDKSGLPSDRFFAERPEGSVSTLKIQRTQQEDSAVYLCASSLVWQAVNYGYTFGSGTRLTVV.

The rearrangement links TRBV12-5 to TRBJ1-1, with D maybe TRBD1 (6 bases). The V gene lost 0 bases and the J gene lost 7 bases, with 21 bases spanning the gap. The germline V gene encodes CDR1 LGHNT and CDR2 FRNRAP. The CDR3 is 17 amino acids. For the CDR3, the DNA is TGTGCTAGTGGTTTGGTACTAACCGGGGGCGCCCCCGGTGAAGCTTTCTTT. This encodes CASGLVLTGGAPGEAFF. Based on the CDR3 plus reference TRBV12-5 and TRBJ1-1, the full variable domain is DARVTQTPRHKVTEMGQEVTMRCQPILGHNTVFWYRQTMMQGLELLAYFRNRAPLDDSGMPKDRFSAEMPDATLATLKIQPSEPRDSAVYFCASGLVLTGGAPGEAFFGQGTRLTVV.

This clonotype was counted only a few times. The chain joins TRBV13 to TRBJ2-3, with 13 bases matching TRBD2. The V gene's germline CDR1 is PRHDT and CDR2 FYEKMQ (reference sequence). The V gene end was trimmed by 4 bases and the J gene end by 0 bases; junction bases not matched to a gene: 4. The CDR3 has 17 amino acids. The CDR3 here is CASSSGLAGLSTDTQYF. The CDR3 coding sequence is TGTGCCAGCAGCTCGGGACTAGCGGGATTAAGCACAGATACGCAGTATTTT.

This clonotype occurred many times. This CDR3 reads CASRDNSGANVLTF. CDR3 nucleotide sequence: TGTGCCAGCAGGGACAACTCTGGGGCCAACGTCCTGACTTTC. This chain joins TRBV25-1 and TRBJ2-6; a possible D gene is TRBD1 (5 bases). The CDR3 has 14 residues. CDR1 MGHDK and CDR2 SYGVNS come from the germline V gene. Trimming stripped 6 bases from V and 0 bases from J, with 6 bases between.

This clonotype was seen more than once but under ten times. The chain joins TRBV7-2 to TRBJ2-3; the match to TRBD2 covers 10 bases. The V segment lost 6 bases and the J segment 4 bases; nucleotides outside the gene matches: 10. CDR3 length: 16 residues. From germline, CDR1 is SGHTA and CDR2 FQGNSA. The chain's CDR3 is CASSPSRTSGSDTQYF. The CDR3 nucleotides are TGTGCCAGCAGTCCCTCCCGGACTAGCGGTTCAGATACGCAGTATTTT.

This clonotype was recorded at least ten times. V and J are TRBV20-1 and TRBJ1-2, with 7 bases lining up with TRBD1. The CDR3 is 12 amino acids. CDR1 and CDR2 (germline): DFQATT, SNEGSKA (reference sequence). The CDR3 here is CSARQGDYGYTF. The CDR3 DNA reads as TGCAGCGCGCGACAGGGAGACTATGGCTACACCTTC.

The V call is TRBV10-3, the J call TRBJ1-2; perhaps TRBD1 as D (5 bases). V lost 11 bases and J lost 8, with 21 bases in between. In germline, CDR1 is ENHRY, CDR2 SYGVKD. CDR3 length: 13 residues. The CDR3: CAEAPGRERGYTF. CDR3 nucleotide sequence: TGTGCCGAAGCGCCGGGCAGGGAACGGGGCTACACCTTC.

This clonotype was counted many times. The chain couples TRBV4-2 to TRBJ2-7; D is uncertain. Germline V gene data show CDR1 as LGHNA and CDR2 as YNFKEQ. This CDR3 has 16 amino acids. Trimming shortened V by 0 bases and J by 2 bases, and 14 bases separated the two germline ends. In nucleotides, the CDR3 is TGTGCCAGCAGCCAAGATTCGGCGGCCATACCCTACGAGCAGTACTTC. This sequence encodes CASSQDSAAIPYEQYF.

This chain connects TRBV29-1 to TRBJ1-2, with 9 bases matching TRBD1. Germline V gives CDR1 SQVTM, CDR2 ANQGSEA. V lost 2 bases and J lost 5; bases outside the gene matches: 6. The CDR3 is 14 amino acids. DNA for the CDR3: TGCAGCGTTGAACCCCCGGGACAGGGATATGGCTACACCTTC. Residues: CSVEPPGQGYGYTF.

V and J are TRBV19 and TRBJ1-5, with 7 bases lining up with TRBD1. The CDR3 covers 15 residues. CDR1 is LNHDA, CDR2 SQIVND, per germline (reference sequence). CDR3: CACKEGTAPNQPQHF. The CDR3 DNA reads as TGTGCTTGTAAAGAGGGGACAGCCCCTAATCAGCCCCAGCATTTT.